The subject of this entry is one T cell receptor (beta chain). These data originate in a study of chronic HIV infection and antiretroviral therapy. In germline, CDR1 is SGHAT, CDR2 FQNNGV. The CDR3 is made up of 17 amino acids. The germline V and J ends were trimmed by 0 bases and 0 bases, with 9 bases remaining between them. From the 5' RACE reads, TCRdb called clonotypes with MiXCR, one entry per CDR3 protein. The table has some 43,000 distinct CDR3 sequences, 15% to 20% seen once. Sequenced input: peripheral blood. The chain has TRBV11-2 and TRBJ1-6; TRBD1 might be the D (5 bases). The sequence was obtained from an adult who had HIV and had not received antiretroviral therapy, or was an uninfected healthy control (not recorded which). The CDR3 sequence: CASSLDGGSSYNSPLHF. CDR3 coding DNA: TGTGCCAGCAGCTTAGATGGGGGGAGCTCCTATAATTCACCCCTCCACTTT.